This is a list of T cell receptor beta chains from one sample in a study of Graves' ophthalmopathy and Graves' hyperthyroidism. MiXCR, run by TCRdb on the multiplex PCR reads, gives a single entry per CDR3 protein. The sample yields under 350,000 distinct CDR3 sequences, roughly a sixth seen once. The sample consisted of peripheral blood. These receptors all stem from an adult man with Graves' ophthalmopathy. The CDR3 runs from the conserved cysteine through the conserved F or W. Each record gives: D gene, clone size, J gene, V gene, CDR3 DNA, CDR3 protein. A D gene is named only where the DNA matches it firmly. Some rows mark clone size as missing; the rest say once, few, many or name a class of expanded clone.

. many TRBJ1-2 TRBV28 TGTGCCAGCAGCGGAGGGGTAGCTAACTATGGCTACACCTTC CASSGGVANYGYTF
. many TRBJ1-1 TRBV30 TGTGCCTGGAGTGTACAGGCAGGGGATTACACTGAAGCTTTCTTT CAWSVQAGDYTEAFF
. many TRBJ2-5 TRBV15 TGTGCCACCAGCACAACCCCCCGCTCGCAAGAGACCCAGTACTTC CATSTTPRSQETQYF
TRBD1 many TRBJ2-2 TRBV19 TGTGCCAGTAGCCAGGACAGGGAATTCTCCGGGGAGCTGTTTTTT CASSQDREFSGELFF
TRBD1 . TRBJ2-7 TRBV28 TGTGCCAGCAGGGGGGCCGGGACAGGGGAGTACGAGCAGTACTTC CASRGAGTGEYEQYF
. many TRBJ2-5 TRBV20-1 TGCAGTGCTACTCGGACAGAGGAAGAGACCCAGTACTTC CSATRTEEETQYF
. many TRBJ1-2 TRBV7-9 TGTGCCAGCAGCTTAGGTCCGGGGGGCACGCCTGGCTACACCTTC CASSLGPGGTPGYTF
TRBD1 many TRBJ1-2 TRBV6-5 TGTGCCAGCAGGTCCGGGACAGGGATCTATGGCTACACCTTC CASRSGTGIYGYTF
TRBD1 many TRBJ1-5 TRBV6-2/TRBV6-3 TGTGCCAGCAGGGCTTTCAGGGACAGGGTTAATCAGCCCCAGCATTTT CASRAFRDRVNQPQHF
TRBD1 many TRBJ1-6 TRBV30 TGTGCCTCGGAAGGGACAGGGAACCTCTCACCCCTCCACTTT CASEGTGNLSPLHF
TRBD1 many TRBJ1-1 TRBV30 TGTGCCTCTGGAAAACCGGGACAGGGGACCTCTGAAGCTTTCTTT CASGKPGQGTSEAFF
TRBD1 many TRBJ2-5 TRBV28 TGTGCCAGCAGTTCCGAACAGGGGAGAGAGACCCAGTACTTC CASSSEQGRETQYF
TRBD1 many TRBJ1-5 TRBV28 TGTGCCAGCAGTTTACTCACAGGGGGGGGCGGATGGAGCAATCAGCCCCAGCATTTT CASSLLTGGGGWSNQPQHF